The 23 T cell receptor beta chains given below trace back to one sample, sequenced in a study of blood T cell repertoires in COVID-19. Here immunoSEQ multiplex PCR was the method, and the copy in TCRdb shows in-frame clones only, minus some. The sample shows around 240,000 clones, approximately 80% of them seen only once. Sequencing was done on a sample of peripheral blood. Receptors were obtained from a woman aged 45 to 65 with acute or convalescent COVID-19.

The rearrangement uses TRBV6-5 and TRBJ2-3, with 8 bases matching TRBD2. Germline CDR1 MNHEY, CDR2 SVGAGI. The CDR3 is made up of 15 amino acids. V lost 7 bases, J lost 4 bases, and 10 bases stayed unmatched. This chain's CDR3 is CASILGGGPPDTQYF. CDR3 nucleotide sequence: TGTGCCAGCATTCTCGGGGGGGGGCCCCCAGATACGCAGTATTTT.

This clone has just one count. V usage is TRBV6-2 or TRBV6-3 and J usage is TRBJ2-2, with 10 bases lining up with TRBD2. The V gene end was trimmed by 5 bases and the J gene end by 7 bases; junction bases not matched to a gene: 7. Per germline, CDR1 MNHEY and CDR2 SVGEGT. This CDR3 spans 15 amino acids. CDR3 DNA sequence: TGTGCCAGCAGTGGTCAGCGGGGGGGCTTCGGGGAGCTGTTTTTT. It codes for CASSGQRGGFGELFF.

The chain carries TRBV28 and TRBJ2-1; 7 bases match TRBD2. J lost 2 bases, V lost 7 bases, and 11 bases had no gene match. Germline V gene data show CDR1 as MDHEN and CDR2 as SYDVKM. The CDR3 is made up of 16 amino acids. DNA of the CDR3: TGTGCCAGCACCGGGGGGAGGGTGGGGACCTACAATGAGCAGTTCTTC. Encoded protein: CASTGGRVGTYNEQFF.

For the CDR3, the DNA is TGTGCCAGCAGCCAAACCGGGACAGGGATATACGAGCAGTACTTC. It yields the protein CASSQTGTGIYEQYF. The chain joins TRBV7-8 to TRBJ2-7, with 9 bases that match TRBD1. The CDR3 length is 15 residues. V lost 5 bases, J lost 4 bases, and 9 bases stayed unmatched. Germline CDR1 is SGHVS and CDR2 is FQNEAQ.

This clone was observed a single time. Other nucleotide sequences from this sample produce the same CDR3. The rearrangement links TRBV19 to TRBJ2-7, with 8 positions matching TRBD2. Per germline, CDR1 LNHDA and CDR2 SQIVND (reference sequence). The junction had 5 bases not matched to a gene; V was cut back by 5 bases and J by 2 bases. The CDR3 spans 14 residues. The CDR3 here is CASSVTSGTYEQYF. The CDR3 region has the DNA TGTGCCAGTAGTGTTACTAGCGGAACCTACGAGCAGTACTTC.

V usage is TRBV3-1 (or the pseudogene TRBV3-2) and J usage is TRBJ1-3; D is unresolved. This CDR3 comprises 14 residues. Trimming cost V 4 bases and J 4 bases, with 11 bases left between them. Germline V gives CDR1 LGHDT, CDR2 YNNKEL (reference sequence). Written as DNA, the CDR3 is TGTGCCAGCAGCCTCGGCGGGTGGGGAAACACCATATATTTT. Amino acids: CASSLGGWGNTIYF.

This clone was picked up one time. V is TRBV21-1 and J is TRBJ1-1; TRBD1, the table's D call, lacks a check against the DNA. TRBV21-1 is labeled a pseudogene. The length of the CDR3 is 15 residues. In DNA, the CDR3 is TGTGCCAGCAGCAAAACCCCAGGGGTTGGTACTGAAGCTTTCTTT. It codes for CASSKTPGVGTEAFF.

The chain employs TRBV11-2 and TRBJ2-5; a possible D gene is TRBD1 (8 bases). V was trimmed by 2 bases and J by 4 bases, leaving 11 bases between them. The CDR3 extends over 14 amino acids. From germline, CDR1 is SGHAT and CDR2 FQNNGV. CDR3 in amino acids: CASSLNRGGETQYF. In DNA, the CDR3 is TGTGCCAGCAGCTTAAACAGGGGGGGAGAGACCCAGTACTTC.

The gene calls are TRBV6-2 or TRBV6-3 and TRBJ2-7, with 7 bases lining up with TRBD1. V dropped 2 bases and J dropped 3; count of bases not matched to a gene: 1. Germline CDR1 and CDR2: MNHEY and SVGEGT. This CDR3 has 13 amino acids. The CDR3 DNA reads as TGTGCCAGCAGTTACGGACAGGTCTACGAGCAGTACTTC. Amino acid sequence: CASSYGQVYEQYF.

The V call is TRBV6-5, the J call TRBJ2-7, with 10 bases aligning to TRBD1. The CDR3 is 16 residues long. Unmatched junction bases numbered 9, after V lost 4 bases and J lost 3 bases. The germline gives CDR1 MNHEY, CDR2 SVGAGI. The CDR3 nucleotides read TGTGCCAGCAGTTCCGGTGACAGGGGGCCCCACTACGAGCAGTACTTC. Protein: CASSSGDRGPHYEQYF.

The chain couples TRBV5-5 to TRBJ1-2, with 8 bases that match TRBD1. This CDR3 is built from 12 residues. The germline CDR1 and CDR2 sequences are SGHKS and YYEKEE (reference sequence). Trimming at V came to 4 bases and at J to 7 bases, leaving 3 bases not matched to a gene. CDR3 coding DNA: TGTGCCAGCAGCCAGGGGGCTGGTGGCTACACCTTC. This translates into CASSQGAGGYTF. Together with reference TRBV5-5 and TRBJ1-2, the CDR3 gives the full variable domain: DAGVTQSPTHLIKTRGQQVTLRCSPISGHKSVSWYQQVLGQGPQFIFQYYEKEERGRGNFPDRFSARQFPNYSSELNVNALLLGDSALYLCASSQGAGGYTFGSGTRLTVV.

The V and J genes are TRBV7-2 and TRBJ1-1, with 10 bases aligning to TRBD1. The junction had 6 bases not matched to a gene; V was cut back by 2 bases and J by 6 bases. Germline values: CDR1 SGHTA, CDR2 FQGNSA. The CDR3 is 15 amino acids. The CDR3 here is CASSLFLGQGAEAFF. The DNA for the CDR3 is TGTGCCAGCAGCTTATTCCTCGGACAGGGGGCTGAAGCTTTCTTT.

This chain uses TRBV19 with TRBJ1-5, with TRBD1 identical over 9 bases. The CDR3 is 15 amino acids. CDR1 is LNHDA and CDR2 is SQIVND in the germline V gene (reference sequence). V lost 8 bases to trimming and J lost 7 bases; unmatched junction nucleotides: 12. Written as DNA, the CDR3 is TGTGCCAGTCGGGGGACAGGGCTTTTGGTGCAGCCCCAGCATTTT. It codes for CASRGTGLLVQPQHF.

V gene TRBV2 combines with J gene TRBJ2-5; D is possibly TRBD2 (6 bases). Deletions cut 6 bases from V and 2 bases from J, with 7 bases between. Germline V gene data show CDR1 as SNHLY and CDR2 as FYNNEI. This CDR3 comprises 12 residues. The DNA of the CDR3 is TGTGCCAGCAGGCGGGATCAAGAGACCCAGTACTTC. Amino acid sequence: CASRRDQETQYF. Supplemented by reference TRBV2 and TRBJ2-5, the full variable domain reads EPEVTQTPSHQVTQMGQEVILRCVPISNHLYFYWYRQILGQKVEFLVSFYNNEISEKSEIFDDQFSVERPDGSNFTLKIRSTKLEDSAMYFCASRRDQETQYFGPGTRLLVL.

The chain combines TRBV4-2 with TRBJ1-4; tentative D call: TRBD1 (5 bases). Germline CDR1 reads LGHNA; CDR2 reads YNFKEQ. V was cut by 0 bases and J by 5 bases, with 10 bases left in between. This CDR3 contains 15 residues. In DNA, the CDR3 is TGTGCCAGCAGCCAAGATTCAGGGTTGAATGAAAAACTGTTTTTT. Its protein product is CASSQDSGLNEKLFF.

The chain uses TRBV6-2 or TRBV6-3 and TRBJ2-7, with 9 bases matching TRBD2. Trimming removed 2 bases from V and 0 bases from J; junction bases left unmatched: 8. Germline V CDR1 and CDR2: MNHEY, SVGEGT. The CDR3 is 17 amino acids. Here the CDR3 reads CASSYGVAGAASYEQYF. The CDR3, as DNA: TGTGCCAGCAGTTACGGGGTAGCGGGGGCCGCCTCCTACGAGCAGTACTTC.

This chain uses TRBV4-1 with TRBJ1-1, with a weak D call TRBD1 (5 bases). Germline values: CDR1 MGHRA, CDR2 YSYEKL. This CDR3 is 15 amino acids long. With 4 bases removed from V and 3 bases from J, the gap between germline ends came to 15 bases. The CDR3 coding sequence is TGCGCCAGCAGCCCCACCAGGGTTTCGGACACTGAAGCTTTCTTT. Translating gives CASSPTRVSDTEAFF.

The chain is built from TRBV25-1 and TRBJ2-2, with a weak D call TRBD1 (6 bases). Germline assignment: CDR1 MGHDK and CDR2 SYGVNS. CDR3 size: 13 residues. V lost 2 bases, J lost 5 bases, and 6 bases lay in between. The CDR3 region is CASSETGTGELFF. CDR3 DNA sequence: TGTGCCAGCAGTGAAACAGGGACCGGGGAGCTGTTTTTT.

The chain combines TRBV5-6 with TRBJ1-5, with TRBD1 identical over 8 bases. Germline-derived CDR1 and CDR2 are SGHDT and YYEEEE. Unmatched junction bases numbered 6, after V lost 4 bases and J lost 6 bases. CDR3 length: 14 residues. CDR3 nucleotide sequence: TGTGCCAGCAGCATACAGGGGGGGAGTCAGCCCCAGCATTTT. It specifies CASSIQGGSQPQHF.

This clone showed up just once. The conserved closing phenylalanine or tryptophan is absent in this CDR3, likely reflecting a read error. The DNA is left out, because the CDR3 cannot be placed on it with certainty; the CDR3 is given as TCRdb lists it. The rearrangement joins TRBV28 to TRBJ2-7; TRBD2, the D gene given by the table, was not confirmed from the DNA. The CDR3 has 13 amino acids, counting both end residues. Germline V gene sequence: CDR1 MDHEN, CDR2 SYDVKM. CDR3 in amino acids: CASRYGTSGGFRY.

The chain has TRBV19 and TRBJ1-5, with D hard to call. Trimming stripped 5 bases from V and 1 base from J, with 6 bases between. Germline-derived CDR1 and CDR2 are LNHDA and SQIVND (reference sequence). CDR3 size: 13 residues. The CDR3 bases are TGTGCCAGTAGTTTACAGAGCAATCAGCCCCAGCATTTT. Its translation is CASSLQSNQPQHF. Together with reference TRBV19 and TRBJ1-5, the CDR3 gives the full variable domain: DGGITQSPKYLFRKEGQNVTLSCEQNLNHDAMYWYRQDPGQGLRLIYYSQIVNDFQKGDIAEGYSVSREKKESFPLTVTSAQKNPTAFYLCASSLQSNQPQHFGDGTRLSIL.

V is TRBV25-1 and J is TRBJ2-1; 13 bases map to TRBD2. CDR3 length equals 18 residues. V lost 5 bases and J lost 4; bases outside the gene matches: 11. The germline CDR1 and CDR2 sequences are MGHDK and SYGVNS. DNA of the CDR3: TGTGCCAGCAGTACCCCACCCGGGACTAGCGGGATATACAATGAGCAGTTCTTC. Protein: CASSTPPGTSGIYNEQFF. Full variable domain (missing parts from reference TRBV25-1 and TRBJ2-1): EADIYQTPRYLVIGTGKKITLECSQTMGHDKMYWYQQDPGMELHLIHYSYGVNSTEKGDLSSESTVSRIRTEHFPLTLESARPSHTSQYLCASSTPPGTSGIYNEQFFGPGTRLTVL.

V is TRBV5-4 and J is TRBJ1-6, with TRBD1 identical over 9 bases. Germline assignment: CDR1 SGHNT and CDR2 YYREEE (reference sequence). The V and J ends lost 4 bases and 13 bases, in that order; junction bases with no gene match: 9. CDR3 length equals 14 residues. Here the CDR3 reads CASSAPGQGVPLHF. The CDR3 nucleotides read TGTGCCAGCAGCGCACCGGGACAGGGAGTGCCCCTCCACTTT.